This entry describes one TCR beta chain. This clone was seen once. This receptor's antigen is unknown. Qualities for individual bases were not recorded, and no much larger clone is one base off. This specimen comes from a study of blood T cell repertoires in COVID-19 (dated by TCRdb to the early 2020s). Regarding the study in general: Collaborator samples came from the United States, Italy and Spain and covered acute and convalescent phases of COVID-19. The prospective study material was composed of cDNA or gDNA derived from T cells, B-cell-depleted T cells, or PBMCs. The repertoires were released in a freely available public database intended as a resource for research on the immune response to SARS-CoV-2. Deeply sampled blood TCRbeta repertoires from subjects exposed to, actively infected with, or recovered from COVID-19 were included in the dataset. Where available, HLA class I and class II types were obtained from metadata supplied by the sample provider rather than from assay-based typing. The sample metadata nearly always contained a de-identified subject ID, COVID-19 status, age in years and sex. Samples were obtained from the ongoing ImmuneRACE study (first 160 participants) and from over 1,000 subjects provided by 6 global collaborators. What the research found in general, with its limitations: Clinical and demographic metadata were provided uncurated, with the amount varying by source and participant.

A distance of 11 bases separates the germline ends of V and J, which lose 2 bases and 5 bases respectively. For CDR1 and CDR2, the germline V gene lists KGHSH and LQKENI. The CDR3 numbers 14 residues from cysteine through phenylalanine. Just CDR3 DNA is preserved here, 42 bases in frame from base 1. Collaborating institutions collected whole blood in K2EDTA tubes following their own protocols. For TCRbeta analysis, collaborators shipped samples as frozen whole blood, isolated PBMCs, or DNA extracted from either of those sample types. The immunoSEQ Assay, a bias-controlled multiplex PCR, was used to amplify TCRbeta CDR3 regions from genomic DNA. The study's processing was this. Nucleated cell counts per sample were estimated from amplification of reference gene primers within the assay. Sequence reads were collapsed and filtered to measure the absolute abundance of every unique TCRbeta CDR3 rearrangement. For each sample, productive Simpson clonality was calculated by taking the square root of Simpson's diversity index across productive rearrangements. TCRdb took this table from immuneACCESS and kept in-frame rearrangements with V and J called. Such tables lack part of the clones; where checked against another copy, unresolved V genes explain under half of the gap, and the rest is unexplained. From that table come the V and J calls and clone size; the DNA was used to work out D and trimming. This sample holds some 50,000 clones; 70% to 85% were observed only once. The ten largest clonotypes hold 13% to 15% of the sample.

This receptor was obtained from a human donor in a cohort sampled during active COVID-19. The chain is encoded by TRBV18 joined to TRBJ2-3, and perhaps TRBD2 as D gene, on 6 matching bases. Sequencing was done on a sample of peripheral blood. The sequence in DNA is TGTGCCAGCTCACCAGGTGACGGGGGAGATACGCAGTATTTT. The resulting protein is CASSPGDGGDTQYF.